What follows describes a single T cell receptor beta chain. The antigen remains undetermined. Study observations and caveats: The larger-cohort validation was restricted to a single TCR beta V-J rearrangement rather than whole repertoires.

Constant-region reverse primers amplified full-length variable regions, followed by semi-nested Nested Universal Primer A PCR. TCRdb analysed the 5' RACE reads with MiXCR anew, one entry per CDR3 protein. This sample has approximately 60,000 distinct CDR3 sequences, with 20% to 25% found just once. The V gene end was trimmed by 3 bases and the J gene end by 2 bases; junction bases not matched to a gene: 4. Germline assignment: CDR1 KGHDR and CDR2 SFDVKD. This CDR3 region has 16 residues. Cells sorted as Tregs were CD4+, CD25+ and CD127-/low. The chain joins TRBV24-1 to TRBJ2-3; the match to TRBD1 covers 10 bases. Source material: tumor-infiltrating Tregs sorted from the breast tumor. The clonotype was recovered from a female donor with breast cancer. The CDR3 sequence is CATSDPGTGATDTQYF. CDR3 nucleotides: TGTGCCACCAGTGATCCCGGGACAGGGGCCACAGATACGCAGTATTTT.